This T cell receptor delta chain was identified during a study of gamma-delta T cells after stem cell transplantation. CDR1 and CDR2 from the germline V gene are GEAIGNYY and EKD. This CDR3 is built from 20 residues. The V and J ends lost 2 bases and 5 bases respectively, with 32 bases between them. TCRdb re-called the RT-PCR reads via CATT. The sample lists 2,000 or so delta-chain clones; 30% to 35% were seen once. The receptor was derived from a human donor. It is not recorded whose cells these are; they may come from a transplant donor. The chain links TRDV2 to TRDJ1; D is possibly TRDD3 (10 bases). The sequenced sample consisted of gamma-delta T cells. CDR3 in DNA: TGTGCCTGTGACAACCTTCCTACGGTGGGGGATACCCAGCCAGGGGATAAACTCATCTTT. This encodes CACDNLPTVGDTQPGDKLIF.